This T cell receptor (beta chain) was recorded in a study of blood T cell repertoires in COVID-19 (dated by TCRdb to the early 2020s). Describing the broader study: Collaborator samples came from the United States, Italy and Spain and covered acute and convalescent phases of COVID-19. The material from the prospective study consisted of cDNA or gDNA derived from T cells, B-cell-depleted T cells, or PBMCs. The dataset comprised deeply sampled blood TCRbeta repertoires from subjects exposed to, actively infected with, or recovered from COVID-19. The repertoires were released in a freely available public database meant as a resource for research on the immune response to SARS-CoV-2. Samples came from the ongoing ImmuneRACE study (first 160 participants) plus 1,254 subjects from 6 global collaborators. The sample metadata nearly always contained a de-identified subject ID, COVID-19 status, age in years and sex. Where available, HLA class I and class II types were taken from metadata supplied by the sample provider and were not determined by assay-based typing.

Overall study results and their limits: How much clinical and demographic metadata was included differed by source and by participant, and the metadata was provided uncurated.

In regard to this clone: The antigen it recognizes is unknown. No base quality values were provided; no much bigger clone lies one nucleotide off.

Each collaborating institution followed its own protocols to collect whole blood in K2EDTA tubes. For TCRbeta analysis, collaborators shipped samples in one of three forms: frozen whole blood, isolated PBMCs, or DNA extracted from either of those sample types. TCRbeta CDR3 regions were amplified from genomic DNA using the immunoSEQ Assay, a bias-controlled multiplex PCR. On the study's bioinformatics: Within the assay, amplification of reference gene primers was used to estimate how many nucleated cells each sample contained. To quantify the absolute abundance of each unique TCRbeta CDR3 rearrangement, sequence reads were collapsed and filtered. For each sample, productive Simpson clonality was calculated as the square root of Simpson's diversity index across productive rearrangements. TCRdb stores this immuneACCESS table with in-frame sequences only. Part of the clones is absent; in the studies checked, under half of the shortfall reflects unresolved V genes, and no reason is known for the rest. V and J calls and clone size follow that table, whereas D and trimming were derived from the DNA. Across this sample there are approximately 300,000 clones, with approximately 90% seen only once. The top ten clones comprise 2% to 3% of the sample.

The CDR3 holds 15 amino acids from the cysteine to the phenylalanine. Solely the CDR3 DNA is kept, with 45 bases framed from the first base. In the germline V gene (reference sequence), CDR1 corresponds to LNHDA and CDR2 to SQIVND. V is pruned by 6 bases and J by 7 bases, leaving 9 bases of the junction without a gene match. The sequence joins TRBV19 to TRBJ2-1; 10 central bases correspond to TRBD1. The sequence derives from a man aged 18 to 30 with active or convalescent COVID-19. The sequenced material came from peripheral blood. The CDR3 reads CASSQAGTGVNEQFF. The DNA is as follows: TGTGCCAGTAGCCAAGCCGGGACAGGGGTAAATGAGCAGTTCTTC.